This TCR beta chain was retrieved from a study of blood T cells in healthy people across ages. Study conclusions and caveats: Donor CMV status, an unknown factor, possibly confounded changes in expanded clonotypes. Percentage of naive T cells showed a strong correlation with TCR beta diversity.

Through a sample-barcoded 5' primer and a J-beta primer mix, a second PCR was run for roughly 7 to 12 cycles. A template-switch adaptor with 12 random nucleotides tagged each cDNA molecule. TCRdb fed the 5' RACE reads into MiXCR, producing one record per CDR3 protein. There are 500,000 to 650,000 distinct CDR3 sequences in the sample; about a quarter occur only once, and about 3.9% lies in the top ten. This clonotype has only a few counts. What it binds is not known. This CDR3 comprises 16 residues. V shed 5 bases and J 5 bases; nucleotides not matched to a gene: 9. These data were also filed under a second study, of T cells of mothers and their children. That paper notes: Normalized overlap was always slightly, never significantly, higher in related than unrelated mother-child pairs.

The sample taken for sequencing was blood. The TCR sequence derives from a boy between 2 and 10 years old in good health. This chain links TRBV12-3 or TRBV12-4 with TRBJ1-4; 9 bases align to TRBD1. CDR3 protein: CASSIYRDRANEKLFF. In DNA form, the CDR3 reads TGTGCCAGCAGTATATACCGGGACAGGGCCAATGAAAAACTGTTTTTT.